The clone carrying this T cell receptor (beta chain) was recorded many times. One end of the junction does not line up with germline, which may come from a read error. CDR3 length: 14 residues. The sample belongs to a study of neurological immune-mediated disorders. TCRdb ran MiXCR on the 5' RACE reads and lists one entry per CDR3 protein. The repertoire includes about 26,000 distinct CDR3 sequences, 3.3% of them detected once, and 7% to 8% sits in the top ten. This sequence originates from a woman aged 25 to 39 with multiple sclerosis. Sequenced material: PBMCs. This chain uses TRBV12-3 or TRBV12-4 with TRBJ1-6, with TRBD1 identical over 8 bases. The CDR3 nucleotides are TGTGCCAGCAGGGTGGGGACAGGAGATTCACCCCTCAACTTT. Translating it yields CASRVGTGDSPLNF.